The clone carrying this T cell receptor beta chain came up many times. Hyperthyroidism was newly diagnosed in patients aged 18 to 65 (duration under 2 months). V dropped 5 bases and J dropped 2 bases, with 10 bases sitting between them. This CDR3 is built from 15 residues. Germline V gives CDR1 MNHEY, CDR2 SMNVEV (reference sequence). RNA transcripts served as the template for amplifying TCR beta CDR3 regions. When the TCR CDR3 underwent first-round RT-PCR, the HTBI primer set was used. From the multiplex PCR reads, TCRdb called clonotypes with MiXCR, one entry per CDR3 protein. Of 650,000 to 700,000 distinct CDR3 sequences in the sample, 17% were seen once. This sample is part of a study of T cells in Graves' hyperthyroidism and ophthalmopathy. Study summary: Peripheral blood was obtained at initial diagnosis, preceding any treatment.

The clonotype originates from a middle-aged man with Graves' hyperthyroidism. The sample consisted of blood. The chain recombines TRBV27 with TRBJ2-6; no clear D. In DNA form, the CDR3 reads TGTGCCAGCAGTCCAATCGTCCCTGGGGCCAACGTCCTGACTTTC. This sequence encodes CASSPIVPGANVLTF.